Below are 32 T cell receptor beta chains sequenced from a single sample in a study of shared clonotypes between healthy human individuals. Produced via immunoSEQ multiplex PCR; TCRdb's table is partial and in-frame only. The data hold around 200,000 clones, with 80% to 95% observed a single time. Sequenced: naive CD4+ T cells sorted from blood. Described subset: CD45RA+ positively selected. The receptors originated from a woman aged 25 to 39 in good health.

The rearrangement joins TRBV5-8 to TRBJ2-7, with 9 nucleotides matching TRBD1. The V gene end was trimmed by 0 bases and the J gene end by 2 bases; junction bases not matched to a gene: 6. The CDR3 contains 16 residues. Germline assignment: CDR1 SGHTS and CDR2 YDEGEE. The CDR3: CASSLGGQGVAYEQYF. The DNA of the CDR3 is TGTGCCAGCAGCTTGGGGGGACAGGGTGTTGCCTACGAGCAGTACTTC.

CDR3 coding DNA: TGTGCCAGTAGTATAGGGCCCCCTTTAGCGGGAGGTACCGGGGAGCTGTTTTTT. This gives the protein CASSIGPPLAGGTGELFF. This rearrangement joins TRBV19 to TRBJ2-2, with 10 nucleotides matching TRBD2. The CDR3 has 18 residues. Germline trimming cut 1 base from V and 5 bases from J; bases unmatched to any gene: 10. Germline-derived CDR1 and CDR2 are LNHDA and SQIVND (reference sequence). Together with reference TRBV19 and TRBJ2-2, the CDR3 gives the full variable domain: DGGITQSPKYLFRKEGQNVTLSCEQNLNHDAMYWYRQDPGQGLRLIYYSQIVNDFQKGDIAEGYSVSREKKESFPLTVTSAQKNPTAFYLCASSIGPPLAGGTGELFFGEGSRLTVL.

The chain recombines TRBV7-2 with TRBJ2-1; 8 bases align to TRBD2. V trimming: 4 bases; J trimming: 8 bases; junction bases outside the gene matches: 4. The CDR3 has 13 residues. Germline CDR1 reads SGHTA; CDR2 reads FQGNSA. In DNA form, the CDR3 reads TGTGCCAGCAGCTCCCTACTAGCGGATGAGCAGTTCTTC. It translates to CASSSLLADEQFF.

CDR3 DNA sequence: TGTGCCATCAGTGAGGAGGGGGGGAACACCGGGGAGCTGTTTTTT. Translation: CAISEEGGNTGELFF. V usage is TRBV10-3 and J usage is TRBJ2-2, with D possibly being TRBD1 or TRBD2 (6 bases each). This CDR3 spans 15 amino acids. In germline, CDR1 is ENHRY, CDR2 SYGVKD. The V end was cut by 2 bases, the J end by 1 base, with 8 bases between.

This chain joins TRBV28 and TRBJ1-1, with TRBD1 as a possible D gene (6 bases). Germline-derived CDR1 and CDR2 are MDHEN and SYDVKM. The CDR3 runs 14 residues. V was cut by 4 bases and J by 0 bases, with 9 bases left in between. CDR3 region: CASSSPGVNTEAFF. Here the CDR3 DNA reads TGTGCCAGCAGTTCCCCAGGGGTGAACACTGAAGCTTTCTTT. The variable domain in full, completed from reference TRBV28 and TRBJ1-1, reads DVKVTQSSRYLVKRTGEKVFLECVQDMDHENMFWYRQDPGLGLRLIYFSYDVKMKEKGDIPEGYSVSREKKERFSLILESASTNQTSMYLCASSSPGVNTEAFFGQGTRLTVV.

This chain uses TRBV11-1 with TRBJ2-3, with TRBD1 matching over 7 bases. Trimming removed 1 base from V and 4 bases from J; junction bases left unmatched: 5. CDR1 is SGHAT and CDR2 is FQDESV in the germline V gene (reference sequence). The CDR3 runs 15 residues. Here the CDR3 reads CASSLGQGEADTQYF. CDR3 sequence (DNA): TGTGCCAGCAGCTTAGGACAGGGTGAGGCAGATACGCAGTATTTT.

This chain connects TRBV7-8 to TRBJ2-7; 9 nucleotides match TRBD2. Germline V CDR1 and CDR2: SGHVS, FQNEAQ. The CDR3 runs 15 residues. The junction had 6 bases not matched to a gene; V was cut back by 4 bases and J by 2 bases. This CDR3 reads CASSSPERGAYEQYF. In DNA, the CDR3 is TGTGCCAGCAGCTCTCCGGAGCGGGGGGCCTACGAGCAGTACTTC.

The chain links TRBV6-5 to TRBJ2-7; D assignment may be TRBD1 or TRBD2 (5 bases each). Trimming shortened V by 0 bases and J by 0 bases, and 12 bases separated the two germline ends. Germline assignment: CDR1 MNHEY and CDR2 SVGAGI. The CDR3 spans 16 residues. CDR3 region: CASSYSSGASSYEQYF. The CDR3 DNA reads as TGTGCCAGCAGTTACTCGTCCGGGGCAAGCTCCTACGAGCAGTACTTC.

The chain couples TRBV25-1 to TRBJ2-1, with 10 nucleotides matching TRBD2. Looked up from germline, CDR1 is MGHDK and CDR2 is SYGVNS. The CDR3 sequence is 17 residues long. With V trimmed by 6 bases and J by 5 bases, 13 bases remained unmatched. CDR3 nucleotides: TGTGCCAGCAGAGGGACTAGCGCCCCGAGGGCCCACAATGAGCAGTTCTTC. It translates to CASRGTSAPRAHNEQFF.

The rearrangement links TRBV14 to TRBJ2-5; 8 positions agree with TRBD1. The CDR3 is 15 residues long. V lost 2 bases to trimming and J lost 6 bases; unmatched junction nucleotides: 8. Germline V gene data show CDR1 as SGHDN and CDR2 as FVKESK. The CDR3 DNA follows: TGTGCCAGCAGCCAACGCACGGACAGGGTGCAGACCCAGTACTTC. Translating gives CASSQRTDRVQTQYF.

V gene TRBV27 combines with J gene TRBJ2-2, with D perhaps TRBD1 (6 bases). Germline loops: CDR1 MNHEY, CDR2 SMNVEV (reference sequence). Trimming stripped 6 bases from V and 6 bases from J, with 17 bases between. The CDR3 spans 15 residues. CDR3 amino acids: CASRQQGRTPGELFF. Here the CDR3 DNA reads TGTGCCAGCAGACAACAGGGCCGGACCCCCGGGGAGCTGTTTTTT.

The V gene is TRBV5-4, the J gene TRBJ2-5, with 8 positions matching TRBD2. The length of the CDR3 is 15 residues. Trimming took 2 bases from V and 3 from J; bases not matched to a gene: 6. Germline V gene data show CDR1 as SGHNT and CDR2 as YYREEE (reference sequence). The CDR3 sequence: CASSFSIAGKETQYF. The CDR3 bases are TGTGCCAGCAGCTTTTCGATAGCGGGGAAAGAGACCCAGTACTTC. The full variable domain, completed using reference TRBV5-4 and TRBJ2-5, is ETGVTQSPTHLIKTRGQQVTLRCSSQSGHNTVSWYQQALGQGPQFIFQYYREEENGRGNFPPRFSGLQFPNYSSELNVNALELDDSALYLCASSFSIAGKETQYFGPGTRLLVL.

The chain couples TRBV6-1 to TRBJ2-7; maybe TRBD2 (7 bases). This CDR3 contains 13 residues. Germline V gene data show CDR1 as MNHNS and CDR2 as SASEGT. V lost 7 bases and J lost 3, with 13 bases in between. CDR3 residues: CASTPRGGYEQYF. The CDR3 DNA follows: TGTGCCAGCACTCCAAGGGGGGGCTACGAGCAGTACTTC.

The V gene is TRBV29-1, the J gene TRBJ2-7; weak D call: TRBD2 (7 bases). The germline gives CDR1 SQVTM, CDR2 ANQGSEA. With 4 bases removed from V and 0 bases from J, the gap between germline ends came to 13 bases. CDR3 length: 14 residues. CDR3 sequence (DNA): TGCAGCGTTGTGAGGGGGGGAAGCTCCTACGAGCAGTACTTC. Translated: CSVVRGGSSYEQYF.

The chain is built from TRBV4-2 and TRBJ1-4; unclear D gene. The CDR3 extends over 13 amino acids. The germline V gene encodes CDR1 LGHNA and CDR2 YNFKEQ. V shed 5 bases and J shed 8 bases, with 12 bases lying between them. CDR3 amino acids: CASSLAGEEKLFF. CDR3 DNA: TGTGCCAGCAGCTTGGCCGGGGAAGAAAAACTGTTTTTT.

The rearrangement links TRBV28 to TRBJ2-7, with D unclear. The CDR3 is 16 amino acids. Trimming removed 6 bases from V and 2 bases from J, with 20 bases in between. Looked up from germline, CDR1 is MDHEN and CDR2 is SYDVKM. In nucleotides, the CDR3 is TGTGCCAGCAGGCATAAGGTCTTTGGCGTAACCTACGAGCAGTACTTC. Amino acids: CASRHKVFGVTYEQYF.

This clone was recorded a few times. The chain has TRBV28 and TRBJ1-2, with TRBD1 matching over 7 bases. J lost 6 bases, V lost 8 bases, and 9 bases had no gene match. The CDR3 covers 13 residues. CDR1 and CDR2 (germline): MDHEN, SYDVKM. CDR3 sequence: CASAVDRVDGYTF. The CDR3 DNA sequence: TGTGCCAGCGCGGTCGACAGGGTGGATGGCTACACCTTC.

This chain links TRBV11-2 with TRBJ2-7; D not certain. CDR3 length equals 15 residues. Looked up from germline, CDR1 is SGHAT and CDR2 is FQNNGV. V shed 5 bases and J shed 5 bases, with 19 bases lying between them. The CDR3 DNA reads TGTGCCAGCAGCCCGAGCCTTGACGCCACGAACGAGCAGTACTTC. This translates into CASSPSLDATNEQYF.

This rearrangement joins TRBV2 to TRBJ1-1, with 7 bases that match TRBD1. J gave up 0 bases and V 4 bases, and 8 bases lay outside the gene matches. The CDR3 runs to 16 residues. Germline CDR1 SNHLY, CDR2 FYNNEI. CDR3 DNA sequence: TGTGCCAGCAGTGGAAGGGGGCGGGGTATGAACACTGAAGCTTTCTTT. The encoded protein is CASSGRGRGMNTEAFF. The whole variable domain, remainder taken from reference TRBV2 and TRBJ1-1, is EPEVTQTPSHQVTQMGQEVILRCVPISNHLYFYWYRQILGQKVEFLVSFYNNEISEKSEIFDDQFSVERPDGSNFTLKIRSTKLEDSAMYFCASSGRGRGMNTEAFFGQGTRLTVV.

V is TRBV19 and J is TRBJ2-5, with 14 bases fitting TRBD2. The J call is uncertain, as TRBJ2-7 better fits the DNA end. The germline CDR1 and CDR2 sequences are LNHDA and SQIVND (reference sequence). The CDR3 is made up of 16 amino acids. The CDR3 DNA reads as TGTGCCAGTAGCGGGACTAGCGGGAGAGGGTGGTACGAGCAGTACTTC. Translated: CASSGTSGRGWYEQYF.

This chain connects TRBV2 to TRBJ2-7; TRBD1 is a possible D gene (6 bases). Germline V gene data show CDR1 as SNHLY and CDR2 as FYNNEI. Trimming shortened V by 6 bases and J by 1 base, and 16 bases separated the two germline ends. The CDR3 has 15 residues. The CDR3 loop reads CASSDNDRLSYEQYF. The CDR3 region has the DNA TGTGCCAGCAGCGATAACGACAGGTTGTCCTACGAGCAGTACTTC.

The chain carries TRBV27 and TRBJ2-3; 10 nucleotides agree with TRBD2. This CDR3 contains 18 residues. The V segment lost 1 base and the J segment 2 bases; nucleotides outside the gene matches: 9. Looked up from germline, CDR1 is MNHEY and CDR2 is SMNVEV (reference sequence). CDR3 in amino acids: CASSLFPLAGGDTDTQYF. DNA for the CDR3: TGTGCCAGCAGTTTATTCCCTTTAGCGGGAGGTGACACAGATACGCAGTATTTT.

The chain is built from TRBV2 and TRBJ1-2; D call uncertain. The V end lost 1 base, the J end lost 0 bases, and 6 bases lay between the germline ends. CDR3 length: 14 residues. Looked up from germline, CDR1 is SNHLY and CDR2 is FYNNEI. CDR3 in DNA: TGTGCCAGCAGTGAAGAAATGGCTAACTATGGCTACACCTTC. Translating it yields CASSEEMANYGYTF.

The chain carries TRBV7-3 and TRBJ2-5; TRBD2 matches at 7 bases. CDR1 is SGHTA, CDR2 FQGTGA, per germline. The CDR3 is 13 residues long. J was trimmed by 4 bases and V by 3 bases; bases with no gene match: 2. CDR3 in DNA: TGTGCCAGCAGCTTTGGGAGGGGAGAGACCCAGTACTTC. Encoded protein: CASSFGRGETQYF.

The V call is TRBV6-4, the J call TRBJ2-2; 7 bases match TRBD1. The CDR3 is 16 amino acids. V dropped 8 bases and J dropped 1; count of bases not matched to a gene: 10. Germline V gene sequence: CDR1 MRHNA, CDR2 SNTAGT. The CDR3 loop is CASGEHGDRNTGELFF. The CDR3 DNA is TGTGCCAGCGGAGAGCACGGGGACAGGAACACCGGGGAGCTGTTTTTT.

A single count supports this clone. The gene calls are TRBV11-2 and TRBJ2-1, with TRBD2 matching 9 bases. The germline CDR1 and CDR2 sequences are SGHAT and FQNNGV. CDR3 length equals 17 residues. The junction had 9 bases not matched to a gene; V was cut back by 0 bases and J by 6 bases. The CDR3 protein is CASSLDLGLAGLNEQFF. CDR3 DNA sequence: TGTGCCAGCAGCTTAGATCTAGGGCTAGCGGGACTCAATGAGCAGTTCTTC.

The chain employs TRBV11-2 and TRBJ2-7, with TRBD1 matching 11 bases. This CDR3 has 15 amino acids. V shed 6 bases, J shed 6 bases, and the junction held 10 bases outside the gene matches. Germline V gene lookup returns CDR1 SGHAT and CDR2 FQNNGV. The CDR3 loop is CASRNTGTGGSEQYF. The CDR3 DNA sequence: TGTGCCAGCAGAAATACCGGGACAGGGGGTTCCGAGCAGTACTTC.

This rearrangement joins TRBV28 to TRBJ2-1; D gene unclear. V was trimmed by 2 bases and J by 5 bases, leaving 10 bases between them. The CDR3 sequence is 14 residues long. Germline CDR1 and CDR2: MDHEN and SYDVKM. The CDR3 spells CASSLPPENNEQFF. The CDR3, as DNA: TGTGCCAGCAGTTTACCCCCGGAGAACAATGAGCAGTTCTTC.

The chain carries TRBV29-1 and TRBJ1-1; no clear D. There are 12 residues in the CDR3. In germline, CDR1 is SQVTM, CDR2 ANQGSEA. The V end was cut by 1 base, the J end by 11 bases, with 14 bases between. The CDR3 DNA reads as TGCAGCGTTGAAGCGGGGAAGGGAGGGGCTTTCTTT. Its translation: CSVEAGKGGAFF.

Written as DNA, the CDR3 is TGTGCCAGCAGTAGTCCCAGGACTGGAAACACCATATATTTT. This gives the protein CASSSPRTGNTIYF. The chain links TRBV28 to TRBJ1-3; D gene uncertain. Germline V gives CDR1 MDHEN, CDR2 SYDVKM. V lost 5 bases and J 2 bases, leaving 10 bases between the germline ends. The CDR3 is 14 amino acids.

The gene calls are TRBV30 and TRBJ1-5; D not certain. The CDR3 extends over 13 amino acids. CDR1 and CDR2 (germline): GTSNPN, SVGIG (reference sequence). V shed 0 bases and J shed 4 bases, with 7 bases lying between them. The CDR3 DNA reads as TGTGCCTGGAGTGTGATGGGTAATCAGCCCCAGCATTTT. It translates to CAWSVMGNQPQHF. Looking up the rest from reference TRBV30 and TRBJ1-5 gives the full variable domain: SQTIHQWPATLVQPVGSPLSLECTVEGTSNPNLYWYRQAAGRGLQLLFYSVGIGQISSEVPQNLSASRPQDRQFILSSKKLLLSDSGFYLCAWSVMGNQPQHFGDGTRLSIL.

The chain is built from TRBV4-2 and TRBJ2-7; 11 bases line up with TRBD2. Trimming cost V 4 bases and J 3 bases; bases outside gene matches: 20. The germline V gene has CDR1 LGHNA and CDR2 YNFKEQ. The CDR3 contains 20 residues. CDR3 residues: CASSPQGGRVSGRGYYEQYF. In DNA form, the CDR3 reads TGTGCCAGCAGCCCCCAAGGGGGGCGCGTTAGCGGGAGGGGGTACTACGAGCAGTACTTC.